Here is one T cell receptor (beta chain) with its context. This specimen belongs to a study of shared clonotypes between healthy human individuals. About the study: Donor ages ranged 18 to 49 years: a couple of women, a few men.

Replicate PCRs run on sorted subsets employed 200 ng DNA, some 33,000 T cell genomes. Produced via immunoSEQ multiplex PCR; TCRdb's table is partial and in-frame only. The sample holds roughly 2,000,000 clones, roughly 95% seen once. Naivety among CD8 cells was defined by CD45RO negativity and positive CCR7 selection, thereby excluding terminally differentiated effector memory CD45RA+ cells. The ends lost 7 bases at V and 5 bases at J; junction bases unmatched: 12. The germline CDR1 and CDR2 sequences are SGHAT and FQNNGV. The CDR3 has 15 amino acids. The clonotype was recovered from a young man in good health. Some clones in this sample may be carry-over from other donors' samples. The chain couples TRBV11-2 to TRBJ2-7; 9 nucleotides match TRBD2. Sequencing used naive CD8+ T cells from PBMCs. CDR3 protein: CASKISSGIYHEQYF. CDR3 in DNA: TGTGCCAGCAAGATTTCTAGCGGGATTTACCACGAGCAGTACTTC.